This T cell receptor (beta chain) was profiled in a study of cytomegalovirus exposure and HLA in healthy donors. Libraries were prepared by immunoSEQ multiplex PCR; TCRdb keeps only in-frame clonotypes and omits some of them. The table records approximately 190,000 clones, approximately 82% of them present only once. Whole-study findings and limits: Reported results showed that the classifier diagnosed cytomegalovirus status with high specificity and sensitivity. In the 95 to 150 validation repertoires, a later analysis found that first-cohort TCR clusters tended to co-occur.

Note on this clone: Its target is not known.

The CDR3 runs 14 residues. Germline values: CDR1 MGHDK, CDR2 SYGVNS. Trimming took off 3 bases at V and 2 bases at J, with 10 bases between the two ends. The TCR was taken from a woman under 40 in good health and CMV-seropositive. Material: PBMCs. The rearrangement links TRBV25-1 to TRBJ1-1; D might be TRBD1 (5 bases). CDR3 in amino acids: CASSDVTDNTEAFF. CDR3 coding DNA: TGTGCCAGCAGTGACGTGACAGACAACACTGAAGCTTTCTTT.